These 7 T cell receptor beta chains were sequenced from one sample in a study of cytomegalovirus exposure and HLA in healthy donors (TCRdb year 2017). Library preparation employed the immunoSEQ multiplex PCR assay. For the multiplex PCR, a mixture combining 60 forward primers for TCR Vbeta segments and 13 reverse primers for TCR Jbeta segments was used. The clones in this table, taken by TCRdb from immuneACCESS, are in-frame only. Not every clone is retained; where verified, under half of the shortfall comes from an unresolved V gene, and the cause of the rest is unknown. The sample yields 180,000 or so clones; roughly 80% were counted once. The biggest ten clones account for about 7.7% of the sample. Sequencing used PBMCs. The source is a middle-aged woman in good health and CMV-seropositive.

The chain links TRBV19 to TRBJ2-7, with TRBD1 matching 7 bases. Trimming at V came to 6 bases and at J to 0 bases, leaving 5 bases not matched to a gene. The CDR3 spans 14 residues. Germline loops: CDR1 LNHDA, CDR2 SQIVND (reference sequence). CDR3 sequence reads: CASSPTGVSYEQYF. The CDR3 nucleotides are TGTGCCAGTAGCCCAACAGGGGTCTCCTACGAGCAGTACTTC.

This chain links TRBV4-2 with TRBJ1-6; 10 nucleotides align to TRBD1. The ends lost 3 bases at V and 7 bases at J; junction bases unmatched: 9. Germline V gene sequence: CDR1 LGHNA, CDR2 YNFKEQ. The CDR3 runs 17 residues. CDR3 bases: TGTGCCAGCAGCCAGGCAGGGACAGGGGATGTAAATTCACCCCTCCACTTT. Its protein is CASSQAGTGDVNSPLHF.

This chain links TRBV10-2 with TRBJ2-1, with a weak D call TRBD1 (6 bases). Trimming took 5 bases from V and 7 from J, leaving 18 bases between them. The CDR3 loop spans 15 amino acids. Germline V gene data show CDR1 as WSHSY and CDR2 as SAAADI. CDR3 coding DNA: TGCGCCAGCAGTCTCCTAGGGGGAGCTTGGAATGAGCAGTTCTTC. Translating gives CASSLLGGAWNEQFF.

The rearrangement uses TRBV15 and TRBJ2-7, with D unresolved. Germline V gene sequence: CDR1 LNHNV, CDR2 YYDKDF (reference sequence). V was clipped by 5 bases and J by 2 bases, with 16 bases between them. CDR3 size: 15 residues. CDR3 bases: TGTGCCACCAGCGTAGCCCGCAGCGTTACCTACGAGCAGTACTTC. Encoded protein: CATSVARSVTYEQYF.

V and J are TRBV2 and TRBJ2-5; 13 nucleotides match TRBD2. The trim removed 10 bases at V and 5 bases at J, leaving 7 bases unmatched. CDR1 is SNHLY, CDR2 FYNNEI, per germline. This CDR3 comprises 14 residues. CDR3 nucleotides: TGTGCCACCAGACTAGCGGGAGGTTCGGAGACCCAGTACTTC. This sequence encodes CATRLAGGSETQYF.

The V call is TRBV28, the J call TRBJ1-1; the D is unclear. This CDR3 has 13 residues. Germline CDR1 and CDR2: MDHEN and SYDVKM. V gave up 4 bases and J gave up 0 bases, with 6 bases separating them. The DNA of the CDR3 is TGTGCCAGCAGTTCCCACATGAACACTGAAGCTTTCTTT. This codes for CASSSHMNTEAFF. The whole variable domain, filled in from reference TRBV28 and TRBJ1-1, reads DVKVTQSSRYLVKRTGEKVFLECVQDMDHENMFWYRQDPGLGLRLIYFSYDVKMKEKGDIPEGYSVSREKKERFSLILESASTNQTSMYLCASSSHMNTEAFFGQGTRLTVV.

The J gene is TRBJ2-4, the V gene TRBV18; possibly TRBD2 for D (5 bases). There are 16 residues in the CDR3. From germline, CDR1 is KGHSH and CDR2 LQKENI. Trimming shortened V by 2 bases and J by 7 bases, and 18 bases separated the two germline ends. This CDR3 reads CASSPGVAASLNIQYF. Here the CDR3 DNA reads TGTGCCAGCTCACCAGGGGTTGCTGCTAGCCTCAACATTCAGTACTTC.